This T cell receptor beta chain was captured in a study of blood T cell repertoires in COVID-19. Study-wide background: The cDNA or gDNA used as material had been derived from T cells, B-cell-depleted T cells, or PBMCs.

Original analysis: Researchers report that nucleated cell counts were estimated from reference gene primer amplification. Here immunoSEQ multiplex PCR was the method, and the copy in TCRdb shows in-frame clones only, minus some. D and trimming were read from the DNA, whereas the V and J calls and clone size are those reported in that table. The data contain some 320,000 clones, 80% to 90% of them seen just once; the ten biggest clones take up approximately 5.3%. Enrollees, about 18 to 89 years old, lived in approximately 24 US areas. Grouping used clinical history reported by participants in a survey and questionnaire. This clone appeared once. In germline, CDR1 is KGHDR, CDR2 SFDVKD. Trimming cost V 4 bases and J 0 bases, with 9 bases left between them. The CDR3 runs to 16 residues.

The sequencing input was PBMCs or T cells enriched from blood (not recorded which). V is TRBV24-1 and J is TRBJ2-6, with D uncertain. The TCR originated in a woman aged 25 to 45 who had recovered from COVID-19. The CDR3 bases are TGTGCCACCAGTGAAACTACACCCTCTGGGGCCAACGTCCTGACTTTC. Amino acid sequence: CATSETTPSGANVLTF.